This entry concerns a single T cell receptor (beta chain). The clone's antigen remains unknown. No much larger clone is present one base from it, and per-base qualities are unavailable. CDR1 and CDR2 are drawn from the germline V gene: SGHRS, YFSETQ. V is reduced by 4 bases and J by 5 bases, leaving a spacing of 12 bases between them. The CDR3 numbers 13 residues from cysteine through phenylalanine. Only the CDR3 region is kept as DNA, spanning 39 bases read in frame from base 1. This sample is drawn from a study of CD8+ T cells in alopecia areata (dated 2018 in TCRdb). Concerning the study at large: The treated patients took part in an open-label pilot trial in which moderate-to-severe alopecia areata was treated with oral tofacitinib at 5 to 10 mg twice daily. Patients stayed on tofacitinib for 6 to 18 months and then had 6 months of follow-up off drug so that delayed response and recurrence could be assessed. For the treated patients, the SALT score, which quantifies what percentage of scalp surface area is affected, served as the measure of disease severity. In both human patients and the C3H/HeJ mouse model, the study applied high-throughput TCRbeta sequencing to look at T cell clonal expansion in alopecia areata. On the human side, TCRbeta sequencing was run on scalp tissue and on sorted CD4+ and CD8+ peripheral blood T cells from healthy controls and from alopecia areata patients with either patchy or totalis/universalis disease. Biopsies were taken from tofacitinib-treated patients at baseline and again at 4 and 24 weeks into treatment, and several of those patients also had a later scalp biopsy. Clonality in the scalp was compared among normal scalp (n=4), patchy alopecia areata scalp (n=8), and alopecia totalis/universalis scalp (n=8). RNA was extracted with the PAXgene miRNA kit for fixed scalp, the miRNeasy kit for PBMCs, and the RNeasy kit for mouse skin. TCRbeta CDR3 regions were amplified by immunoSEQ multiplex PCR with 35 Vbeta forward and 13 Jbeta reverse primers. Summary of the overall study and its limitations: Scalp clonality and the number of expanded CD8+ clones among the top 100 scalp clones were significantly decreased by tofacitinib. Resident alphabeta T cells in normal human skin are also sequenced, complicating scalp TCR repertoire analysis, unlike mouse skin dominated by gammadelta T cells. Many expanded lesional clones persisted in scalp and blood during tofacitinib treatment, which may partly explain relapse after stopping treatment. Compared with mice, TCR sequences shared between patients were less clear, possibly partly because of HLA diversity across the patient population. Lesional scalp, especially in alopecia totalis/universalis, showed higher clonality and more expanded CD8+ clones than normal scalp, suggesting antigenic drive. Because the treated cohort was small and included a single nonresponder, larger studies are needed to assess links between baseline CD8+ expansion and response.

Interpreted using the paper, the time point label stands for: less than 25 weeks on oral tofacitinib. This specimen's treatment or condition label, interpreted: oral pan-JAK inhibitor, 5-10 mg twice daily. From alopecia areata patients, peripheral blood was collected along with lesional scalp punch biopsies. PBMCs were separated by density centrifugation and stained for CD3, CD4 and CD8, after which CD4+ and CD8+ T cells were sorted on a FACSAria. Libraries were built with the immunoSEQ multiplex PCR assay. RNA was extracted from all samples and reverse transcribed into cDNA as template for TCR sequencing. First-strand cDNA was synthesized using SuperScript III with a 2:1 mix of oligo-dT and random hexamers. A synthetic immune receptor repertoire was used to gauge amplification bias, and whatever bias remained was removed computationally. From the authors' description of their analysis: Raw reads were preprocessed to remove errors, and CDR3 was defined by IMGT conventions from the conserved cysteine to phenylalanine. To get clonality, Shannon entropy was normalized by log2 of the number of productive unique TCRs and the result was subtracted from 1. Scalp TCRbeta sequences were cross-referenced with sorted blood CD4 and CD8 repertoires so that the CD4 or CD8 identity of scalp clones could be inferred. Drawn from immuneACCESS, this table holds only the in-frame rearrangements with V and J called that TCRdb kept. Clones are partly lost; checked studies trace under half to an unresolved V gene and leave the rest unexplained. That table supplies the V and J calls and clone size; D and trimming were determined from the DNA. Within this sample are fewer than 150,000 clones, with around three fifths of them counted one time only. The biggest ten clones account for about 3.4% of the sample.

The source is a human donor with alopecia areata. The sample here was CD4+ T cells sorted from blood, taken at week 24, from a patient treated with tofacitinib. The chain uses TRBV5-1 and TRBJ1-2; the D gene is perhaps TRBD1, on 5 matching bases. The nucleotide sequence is TGCGCCAGCAGCATACAGGAATCTTATGGCTACACCTTC. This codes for CASSIQESYGYTF. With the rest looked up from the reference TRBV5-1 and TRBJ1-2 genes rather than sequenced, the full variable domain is KAGVTQTPRYLIKTRGQQVTLSCSPISGHRSVSWYQQTPGQGLQFLFEYFSETQRNKGNFPGRFSGRQFSNSRSEMNVSTLELGDSALYLCASSIQESYGYTFGSGTRLTVV.